These 2 T cell receptor beta chains came from one sample sequenced in a study of human T cells and chemical hapten exposure. TCRdb reprocessed the RACE reads with MiXCR, giving one entry per CDR3 protein. The table includes about 49,000 distinct CDR3 sequences, around a tenth detected once. Time point here: patch test 1, 2 weeks after DPC sensitization. Treatment denoted: therapeutic diphenylcyclopropenone sensitization with weekly scalp DPC. Sequencing was performed on whole blood, taken in connection with sensitization to the hapten diphenylcyclopropenone (DPC). The receptors stem from a woman between 50 and 59 years old with alopecia areata. Some clones in this sample may be carry-over from other donors' samples.

This clonotype was counted between two and nine times. The genes are TRBV6-5 and TRBJ2-7, with 9 bases that match TRBD2. V lost 3 bases, J lost 4 bases, and 7 bases stayed unmatched. Germline V gene data show CDR1 as MNHEY and CDR2 as SVGAGI. This CDR3 comprises 15 residues. CDR3 bases: TGTGCCAGCAGTTATTCTGGGCTAGCGGGATACGAGCAGTACTTC. It encodes CASSYSGLAGYEQYF.

This clonotype was counted a few times. The chain employs TRBV28 and TRBJ1-2; the match to TRBD1 covers 8 bases. This CDR3 contains 15 residues. The junction had 8 bases not matched to a gene; V was cut back by 4 bases and J by 4 bases. In germline, CDR1 is MDHEN, CDR2 SYDVKM. The CDR3 sequence is CASSSPGGNSYGYTF. CDR3 nucleotides: TGTGCCAGCAGTTCGCCAGGGGGCAATAGCTATGGCTACACCTTC.